This TCR beta chain is drawn from a study of post-analysis software for immune sequencing data. Unique molecular identifiers featured in each of the TCR beta cDNA libraries. TCRdb independently ran MiXCR on the PCR reads; one entry per CDR3 protein. The table records approximately 570,000 distinct CDR3 sequences, roughly 46% of them present only once. The sequence came from a girl between 5 and 17 years old with multiple sclerosis. The specimen was blood.

In DNA, the CDR3 is TGTGCCACATGGGGGTTGTGGGGCACTGAAGCTTTCTTT. It yields the protein CATWGLWGTEAFF. J is TRBJ1-1 and V is TRBV6-5, with D possibly being TRBD1 (5 bases). This CDR3 region has 13 residues. Looked up from germline, CDR1 is MNHEY and CDR2 is SVGAGI. With 10 bases removed from V and 4 bases from J, the gap between germline ends came to 16 bases.